Detailed here is one TCR beta chain. The source of the sample is a study of shared clonotypes between healthy human individuals. The CDR3 has 14 amino acids. The germline CDR1 and CDR2 sequences are SGHTA and FQGNSA. V lost 6 bases and J lost 1; bases outside the gene matches: 6. CD8 cells regarded as naive lacked CD45RO, were positively chosen for CCR7, and omitted terminally differentiated effector memory CD45RA+ cells. The table came from immunoSEQ multiplex PCR; TCRdb's copy has only in-frame clones and leaves some out. The sample has under 1 million clones; about 96% are singletons. Input material: naive CD8+ T cells sorted from blood. V usage is TRBV7-2 and J usage is TRBJ2-7; 7 positions agree with TRBD1. The TCR sequence derives from a man in his thirties or forties in good health. For the CDR3, the DNA is TGTGCCAGCAGAGTATCACAGGGGTCCTACGAGCAGTACTTC. It yields the protein CASRVSQGSYEQYF.